This TCR beta chain was sequenced during a study of PD-L1 blockade in urothelial cancer. Study at large: Patients commenced atezolizumab in 2014, and it was given at 1,200 mg intravenously every 3 weeks. Analysis of blood occurred 3 weeks (second dose) and 6 weeks after treatment start.

The sample's time point: peripheral blood 6 weeks after treatment start. Patients presented with locally advanced or metastatic urothelial carcinoma. The CDR3 contains 15 residues. The V gene end was trimmed by 4 bases and the J gene end by 4 bases; junction bases not matched to a gene: 8. Germline values: CDR1 SGHRS, CDR2 YFSETQ. In each PCR, synthetic TCR analog templates were spiked in. Sequencing used immunoSEQ multiplex PCR; TCRdb keeps in-frame clones, though not all of them. The profile shows around 40,000 clones, more than 75% of them singletons. The genes are TRBV5-1 and TRBJ2-1, with 7 positions matching TRBD1. The TCR originated in a man between 65 and 79 years old with urothelial cancer. The sequences come from PBMCs, collected around atezolizumab (anti-PD-L1) treatment. The CDR3 sequence: CASSPATGMYNEQFF. The CDR3 DNA reads TGCGCCAGCAGCCCCGCGACAGGGATGTACAATGAGCAGTTCTTC.